The next 27 T cell receptor beta chains were all read from a single sample in a study of T-cell reconstitution after alpha-beta-depleted transplantation in children. The TCRbeta library was prepared with unique molecular identifiers. TCRdb reprocessed the PCR reads with MiXCR, giving one entry per CDR3 protein. The profile shows 200,000 to 300,000 distinct CDR3 sequences, roughly 25% of them singletons. This sample comprised PBMCs, mostly from graft donor cells, obtained 360 days after TCRalphabeta/CD19-depleted stem cell transplant. These receptors originate from a female patient aged 2-9 years who had a stem cell transplant for congenital amegakaryocytic thrombocytopenia, so the T cells may come from the graft donor.

The chain couples TRBV5-1 to TRBJ1-3, with a tentative D call TRBD1 (5 bases). CDR1 and CDR2 (germline): SGHRS, YFSETQ. The CDR3 covers 14 residues. V gave up 3 bases and J gave up 4 bases, with 11 bases separating them. Here the CDR3 reads CASSSGGFGNTIYF. DNA of the CDR3: TGCGCCAGCAGCTCCGGGGGGTTCGGAAACACCATATATTTT.

This chain uses TRBV28 with TRBJ2-7, with TRBD2 matching 15 bases. Germline values: CDR1 MDHEN, CDR2 SYDVKM. This CDR3 spans 16 amino acids. After removal of 5 bases from V and 5 bases from J, the junction contained 7 bases not matched to a gene. For the CDR3, the DNA is TGTGCCAGCAGTCGGACTAGCGGGGGGGCCTGGGACGAGCAGTACTTC. Translation gives CASSRTSGGAWDEQYF. The full variable domain, with the rest looked up from reference TRBV28 and TRBJ2-7, is DVKVTQSSRYLVKRTGEKVFLECVQDMDHENMFWYRQDPGLGLRLIYFSYDVKMKEKGDIPEGYSVSREKKERFSLILESASTNQTSMYLCASSRTSGGAWDEQYFGPGTRLTVT.

This clonotype was detected a few times. The chain links TRBV10-3 to TRBJ2-1; TRBD2 matches at 7 bases. Germline CDR1 and CDR2: ENHRY and SYGVKD. The trim removed 6 bases at V and 6 bases at J, leaving 5 bases unmatched. The CDR3 sequence is 13 residues long. The CDR3 protein is CAISRGGSNEQFF. CDR3 in DNA: TGTGCCATCAGCCGCGGGGGAAGCAATGAGCAGTTCTTC.

This clonotype was found a few times. This chain connects TRBV11-2 to TRBJ1-3; 7 positions match TRBD1. Germline V gene data show CDR1 as SGHAT and CDR2 as FQNNGV. V dropped 4 bases and J dropped 0; count of bases not matched to a gene: 9. This CDR3 contains 17 residues. The CDR3 protein is CASSSYRDSISGNTIYF. The CDR3 bases are TGTGCCAGCAGCTCATACCGGGACAGTATCTCTGGAAACACCATATATTTT.

V usage is TRBV18 and J usage is TRBJ2-1; no definite D call. The CDR3 runs to 16 residues. Germline assignment: CDR1 KGHSH and CDR2 LQKENI. The V and J ends lost 3 bases and 2 bases respectively, with 14 bases between them. The CDR3 DNA follows: TGTGCCAGCTCACCGGCGGTGGGTGGTACCTACAATGAGCAGTTCTTC. Translation gives CASSPAVGGTYNEQFF.

This clonotype was detected ten times or more. The chain uses TRBV5-1 and TRBJ2-2; TRBD1 matches at 9 bases. V dropped 3 bases and J dropped 4; count of bases not matched to a gene: 1. The CDR3 contains 14 residues. Germline CDR1 SGHRS, CDR2 YFSETQ. The CDR3: CASSWTGATGELFF. The CDR3 nucleotides read TGCGCCAGCAGCTGGACAGGGGCCACCGGGGAGCTGTTTTTT.

In its sample, this clonotype was seen a few times. It is unclear where the CDR3 begins or ends on the DNA, so no DNA is shown, and the CDR3 is as TCRdb lists it. The V gene is TRBV20-1, the J gene TRBJ1-6; the D call of TRBD1 is as the table states it, not checked on the DNA. CDR1 and CDR2 (germline): DFQATT, SNEGSKA (reference sequence). The CDR3 is made up of 15 amino acids, end residues included. The CDR3 sequence is CSARDFGAGKSPLHF.

J is TRBJ2-5 and V is TRBV5-1; 9 bases line up with TRBD2. Germline CDR1 SGHRS, CDR2 YFSETQ. The CDR3 loop spans 14 amino acids. After removal of 3 bases from V and 2 bases from J, the junction contained 2 bases not matched to a gene. The CDR3 bases are TGCGCCAGCAGCTCTAGCGGGGTTCAAGAGACCCAGTACTTC. Translating it yields CASSSSGVQETQYF.

This clonotype was seen only a few times. The chain uses TRBV7-9 and TRBJ2-3; D is uncertain. CDR1 is SEHNR, CDR2 FQNEAQ, per germline (reference sequence). Trimming removed 3 bases from V and 4 bases from J, with 2 bases in between. The CDR3 loop spans 11 amino acids. CDR3 amino acids: CASSLPDTQYF. For the CDR3, the DNA is TGTGCCAGCAGCTTGCCAGATACGCAGTATTTT.

As concerns this clonotype: A clone one base away is much larger, so this may be a read error. The V call is TRBV20-1, the J call TRBJ2-3; tentatively, D is TRBD2 (5 bases). Germline loops: CDR1 DFQATT, CDR2 SNEGSKA (reference sequence). This CDR3 spans 14 amino acids. Between the trimmed V and J ends, which lost 1 base and 4 bases, there was a span of 12 bases. The CDR3: CSARGPSHPDTQYF. In DNA form, the CDR3 reads TGCAGTGCTAGAGGTCCTAGCCATCCAGATACGCAGTATTTT.

The sample holds a few counts of this clonotype. This chain joins TRBV28 and TRBJ2-2, with D tentatively TRBD2 (5 bases). Per germline, CDR1 MDHEN and CDR2 SYDVKM. Trimming removed 4 bases at V and 6 bases at J, with 18 bases between. The CDR3 runs to 16 residues. The CDR3 loop reads CASSWGFTRGAGELFF. The CDR3 DNA sequence: TGTGCCAGCAGTTGGGGATTTACTAGAGGTGCCGGGGAGCTGTTTTTT.

V and J are TRBV6-6 and TRBJ1-5, with no clear D. Germline CDR1 reads MNHNY; CDR2 reads SVGAGI (reference sequence). CDR3 length: 12 amino acids. V was pared by 2 bases and J by 4 bases, with 3 bases between. The CDR3 DNA reads TGTGCCAGCAGTTACATAAATCAGCCCCAGCATTTT. It codes for CASSYINQPQHF.

The CDR3 spells CASSQDQGVQPQHF. Here the CDR3 DNA reads TGCGCCAGCAGCCAAGACCAAGGGGTCCAGCCCCAGCATTTT. The chain employs TRBV4-3 and TRBJ1-5, with D possibly matching TRBD1 (5 bases). The CDR3 consists of 14 residues. V lost 0 bases and J 7 bases, leaving 10 bases between the germline ends. CDR1 and CDR2 (germline): LGHNA, YSLEER.

The chain uses TRBV20-1 and TRBJ2-5, with TRBD1 as a possible D gene (6 bases). The CDR3 covers 14 residues. The V end was cut by 0 bases, the J end by 5 bases, with 13 bases between. Germline CDR1 reads DFQATT; CDR2 reads SNEGSKA (reference sequence). For the CDR3, the DNA is TGCAGTGCTAGAGAAAGGGGGATTTGGGAGACCCAGTACTTC. The encoded protein is CSARERGIWETQYF.

This chain uses TRBV7-2 with TRBJ2-7; a weak D match, TRBD1 (5 bases). The CDR3 is 15 residues long. Deletions cut 3 bases from V and 4 bases from J, with 16 bases between. In germline, CDR1 is SGHTA, CDR2 FQGNSA. The CDR3 region is CASSFGDDWTYEQYF. The CDR3 DNA reads TGTGCCAGCAGCTTTGGAGATGACTGGACATACGAGCAGTACTTC.

This clonotype was counted between two and nine times. The chain combines TRBV20-1 with TRBJ2-3, with D unclear. CDR1 is DFQATT and CDR2 is SNEGSKA in the germline V gene (reference sequence). This CDR3 has 11 residues. Trimming pared 3 bases from V and 3 bases from J, leaving 4 bases between. The CDR3 loop reads CSARRTDTQYF. The CDR3 DNA reads TGCAGTGCTAGGAGGACAGATACGCAGTATTTT.

CDR3 region: CASSFLGYTDTQYF. The CDR3 DNA sequence: TGTGCCAGCAGTTTTTTGGGGTACACAGATACGCAGTATTTT. The rearrangement links TRBV12-3 or TRBV12-4 to TRBJ2-3; no reliable D call. This CDR3 is 14 amino acids long. V was cut by 3 bases and J by 2 bases, with 9 bases left in between.

The V call is TRBV29-1, the J call TRBJ1-5; no reliable D call. Trimming took 4 bases from V and 2 from J, leaving 12 bases between them. Per the germline V gene, CDR1 is SQVTM and CDR2 is ANQGSEA. CDR3 length: 14 residues. In nucleotides, the CDR3 is TGCAGCGTTGGGACGGCGGGTGGCAATCAGCCCCAGCATTTT. Amino acid sequence: CSVGTAGGNQPQHF.

This clonotype was found a few times. The rearrangement joins TRBV7-9 to TRBJ1-5; D unresolved. The ends were cut back, 2 bases at V and 9 bases at J, with 8 bases in the middle. This CDR3 region has 12 residues. Germline values: CDR1 SEHNR, CDR2 FQNEAQ (reference sequence). The CDR3 reads CASSLIPGPQHF. The CDR3, as DNA: TGTGCCAGCAGCTTAATTCCGGGGCCCCAGCATTTT.

This chain joins TRBV12-3 or TRBV12-4 and TRBJ1-4; 9 nucleotides line up with TRBD1. The CDR3 length is 15 residues. J gave up 4 bases and V 3 bases, and 3 bases lay outside the gene matches. CDR3 protein: CASSFQGQGNEKLFF. The CDR3 bases are TGTGCCAGCAGTTTTCAGGGACAGGGTAATGAAAAACTGTTTTTT.

This clonotype appeared many times. The chain employs TRBV7-4 and TRBJ2-1, with a weak D call TRBD2 (5 bases). This CDR3 region has 14 residues. Trimming pared 5 bases from V and 5 bases from J, leaving 13 bases between. Germline V gene lookup returns CDR1 SGHVT and CDR2 SQSDAQ. The CDR3 sequence: CASSPRDIHNEQFF. Here the CDR3 DNA reads TGTGCCAGCAGCCCTCGGGATATTCACAATGAGCAGTTCTTC.

J is TRBJ1-1 and V is TRBV27, with D possibly being TRBD1 (5 bases). CDR3 length equals 18 residues. CDR1 is MNHEY, CDR2 SMNVEV, per germline (reference sequence). With 1 base removed from V and 1 base from J, the gap between germline ends came to 19 bases. CDR3 sequence (DNA): TGTGCCAGCAGTTTATACCGTTTAATGGGGGATACGAACACTGAAGCTTTCTTT. Protein: CASSLYRLMGDTNTEAFF.

This clonotype was observed a few times. This CDR3 reads CASSQDPADTVYNEQFF. In DNA form, the CDR3 reads TGTGCCAGCAGCCAAGACCCAGCGGATACGGTCTACAATGAGCAGTTCTTC. The chain couples TRBV3-1 to TRBJ2-1; TRBD2 is a possible D gene (5 bases). The CDR3 has 17 residues. V lost 0 bases, J lost 3 bases, and 15 bases lay in between. CDR1 is LGHDT, CDR2 YNNKEL, per germline (reference sequence).

This clonotype was found a few times. The chain couples TRBV24-1 to TRBJ2-5; D perhaps matches TRBD2 (5 bases). Deletions cut 6 bases from V and 2 bases from J, with 12 bases between. The V gene's germline CDR1 is KGHDR and CDR2 SFDVKD. The CDR3 spans 14 residues. For the CDR3, the DNA is TGTGCCACCAGTTCCGGGAAGCGTCAAGAGACCCAGTACTTC. It specifies CATSSGKRQETQYF.

V and J are TRBV30 and TRBJ2-3; TRBD2 aligns across 9 bases. The trim removed 4 bases at V and 4 bases at J, leaving 6 bases unmatched. Germline values: CDR1 GTSNPN, CDR2 SVGIG (reference sequence). The CDR3 extends over 14 amino acids. CDR3 residues: CAWNIAGAADTQYF. Written as DNA, the CDR3 is TGTGCCTGGAACATAGCGGGAGCTGCAGATACGCAGTATTTT. Full variable domain (remainder filled in from reference TRBV30 and TRBJ2-3): SQTIHQWPATLVQPVGSPLSLECTVEGTSNPNLYWYRQAAGRGLQLLFYSVGIGQISSEVPQNLSASRPQDRQFILSSKKLLLSDSGFYLCAWNIAGAADTQYFGPGTRLTVL.

This chain uses TRBV7-8 with TRBJ2-5; D gene uncertain. V shed 3 bases and J shed 5 bases, with 10 bases lying between them. This CDR3 comprises 13 residues. The germline V gene has CDR1 SGHVS and CDR2 FQNEAQ. This CDR3 reads CASSFPGWETQYF. CDR3 coding DNA: TGTGCCAGCAGCTTCCCGGGCTGGGAGACCCAGTACTTC.

This clonotype was counted a few times. The V gene is TRBV12-3 or TRBV12-4, the J gene TRBJ2-7, with TRBD2 matching over 9 bases. The V gene end was trimmed by 6 bases and the J gene end by 3 bases; junction bases not matched to a gene: 12. CDR3 length equals 16 residues. The DNA for the CDR3 is TGTGCCAGCAGCCCATCGGACGAGCGGGGGGTCTACGAGCAGTACTTC. Translation gives CASSPSDERGVYEQYF.